The entry that follows covers one T cell receptor beta chain sequence. The sample belongs to a study of CXCR3-negative and CXCR3-positive naive CD8 T cells. This CDR3 is built from 13 residues. Germline V gene sequence: CDR1 SGHVS, CDR2 FNYEAQ. UMI-labeled 5' RACE yielded the TRB cDNA libraries. No DNA is given; TCRdb re-called the 5' RACE reads and lists each CDR3 protein once. This table holds about 130,000 distinct CDR3 sequences. This sequence joins TRBV7-6 and TRBJ2-7; the D gene TCRdb calls, TRBD1, cannot be checked with no DNA. The receptor comes from a human donor in good health. Some clones in this sample may be carry-over from other donors' samples. Input material: naive CXCR3- CD8+ T cells from blood. Stated subset: CD45RO-CCR7+CD27+CD95- naive CD8+ T cells lacking CXCR3 (TNR3-). The CDR3 sequence is CASSPGQGDEQYF.